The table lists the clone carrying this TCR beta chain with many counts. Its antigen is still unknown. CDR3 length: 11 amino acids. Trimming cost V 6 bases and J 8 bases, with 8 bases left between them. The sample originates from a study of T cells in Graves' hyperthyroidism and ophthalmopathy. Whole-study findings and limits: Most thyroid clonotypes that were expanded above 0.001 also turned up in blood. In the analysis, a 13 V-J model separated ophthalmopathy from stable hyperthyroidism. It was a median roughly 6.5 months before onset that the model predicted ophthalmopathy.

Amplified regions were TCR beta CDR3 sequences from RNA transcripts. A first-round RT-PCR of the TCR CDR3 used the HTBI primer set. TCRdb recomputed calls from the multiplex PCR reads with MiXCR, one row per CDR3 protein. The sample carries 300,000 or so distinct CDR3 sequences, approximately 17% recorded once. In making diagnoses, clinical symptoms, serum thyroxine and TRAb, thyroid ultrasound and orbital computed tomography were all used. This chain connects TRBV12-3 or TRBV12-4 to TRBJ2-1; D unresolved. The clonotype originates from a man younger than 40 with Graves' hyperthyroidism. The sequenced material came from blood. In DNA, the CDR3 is TGTGCCAGCAGCTTGATAGATGAGCAGTTCTTC. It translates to CASSLIDEQFF.